A selection of T cell receptor beta chains follows, all from one sample in a study of shared clonotypes between healthy human individuals. Profiling relied on immunoSEQ multiplex PCR, and the TCRdb table lists in-frame clones only, not all of them. The repertoire includes approximately 350,000 clones, roughly 96% of them detected once, and 0.32% sits in the top ten. Specimen: memory CD8+ T cells sorted from blood. The receptors were sampled from a man aged 25 to 45 in good health. CDR3s include the opening cysteine and the closing phenylalanine or tryptophan. D genes are given only for firm matches. Clone size is shown for a subset of rows, as once, few, many or a class of expanded clone.

>TRBJ1-4|NA|NA|TRBV30
CAWSVLGPRHEKLFF
TGTGCCTGGAGTGTACTTGGGCCAAGACATGAAAAACTGTTTTTT
>TRBJ1-5|NA|NA|TRBV27
CASSMGANQPQHF
TGTGCCAGCAGCATGGGGGCTAATCAGCCCCAGCATTTT
>TRBJ2-7|NA|TRBD1|TRBV18
CASSVTGGVSYEQYF
TGTGCCAGCTCAGTTACAGGGGGCGTTTCGTACGAGCAGTACTTC
>TRBJ1-2|once|TRBD1|TRBV27
CASSLDRGDGYTF
TGTGCCAGCAGCTTAGACAGGGGCGATGGCTACACCTTC
>TRBJ2-7|NA|TRBD1|TRBV5-5
CASSPLPTGGTYEQYF
TGTGCCAGCAGCCCCCTCCCCACAGGGGGAACCTACGAGCAGTACTTC
>TRBJ2-7|NA|NA|TRBV11-2
CASSLVPQAPYEQYF
TGTGCCAGCAGCTTAGTCCCTCAGGCGCCCTACGAGCAGTACTTC
>TRBJ2-5|NA|NA|TRBV11-2
CASSGTPGNPLQETQYF
TGTGCCAGCAGCGGAACGCCCGGGAACCCCCTACAAGAGACCCAGTACTTC
>TRBJ2-7|NA|NA|TRBV9
CASSVDHSYEQYF
TGTGCCAGCAGCGTAGACCACTCCTACGAGCAGTACTTC
>TRBJ1-4|NA|NA|TRBV18
CASSHLPISTNEKLFF
TGTGCCAGCTCGCACCTTCCCATATCAACTAATGAAAAACTGTTTTTT
>TRBJ1-2|NA|NA|TRBV18
CASSPGGANYGYTF
TGTGCCAGCTCACCAGGCGGAGCTAACTATGGCTACACCTTC
>TRBJ2-5|NA|TRBD1|TRBV5-1
CASSDRGETQYF
TGCGCCAGCAGCGACAGGGGAGAGACCCAGTACTTC
>TRBJ2-2|NA|NA|TRBV7-3
CASSLGGAELFF
TGTGCCAGCAGCTTAGGGGGCGCGGAGCTGTTTTTT
>TRBJ2-1|NA|TRBD1|TRBV10-3
CAIRMTPGTGVNEQFF
TGTGCCATCAGGATGACCCCCGGGACAGGGGTCAATGAGCAGTTCTTC
>TRBJ1-2|NA|TRBD1|TRBV18
CASSPPGQDYGYTF
TGTGCCAGCTCACCACCGGGACAGGACTATGGCTACACCTTC
>TRBJ2-7|once|NA|TRBV12-5
CASADGIEYEQYF
TGTGCTAGTGCGGACGGGATTGAGTACGAGCAGTACTTC
>TRBJ1-3|NA|NA|TRBV30
CAWSPYAIGNTIYF
TGTGCCTGGAGTCCGTACGCAATAGGAAACACCATATATTTT
>TRBJ2-7|NA|TRBD2|TRBV10-2
CASSGTSGRIEQYF
TGCGCCAGCAGTGGGACTAGCGGGAGGATCGAGCAGTACTTC
>TRBJ2-4|once|NA|TRBV5-1
CASSLGVGAKNIQYF
TGCGCCAGCAGCTTGGGGGTGGGAGCCAAAAACATTCAGTACTTC
>TRBJ1-2|NA|NA|TRBV28
CASIRGGSYTF
TGTGCCAGCATTCGGGGGGGAAGCTACACCTTC
>TRBJ2-7|NA|NA|TRBV28
CASSRTGFYEQYF
TGTGCCAGCAGTCGTACAGGGTTCTACGAGCAGTACTTC
>TRBJ2-5|NA|NA|TRBV30
CAWSARLTQETQYF
TGTGCCTGGAGTGCTAGGCTAACCCAAGAGACCCAGTACTTC
>TRBJ2-7|once|TRBD2|TRBV6-4
CASSDSFRQREIYEQYF
TGTGCCAGCAGTGACTCGTTCCGCCAGCGGGAGATCTACGAGCAGTACTTC